This T cell receptor (beta chain) was captured by sequencing in a study of PD-1 blockade in classical Hodgkin lymphoma. About the study: Nivolumab dosing for patients was 3 mg/kg, administered intravenously every 2 weeks. Overall study findings and caveats: It was among complete responders that baseline diversity resembled that of newly diagnosed patients. Newly diagnosed patients had baseline TCR diversity that was reportedly lower than that of healthy donors.

Germline V gene sequence: CDR1 SGHDT, CDR2 YYEEEE. J lost 7 bases, V lost 0 bases, and 4 bases had no gene match. This CDR3 comprises 15 residues. As concerns this clone: Its antigen is not known.

Generated by immunoSEQ multiplex PCR, the TCRdb table keeps only in-frame clones and is missing some. The sample has roughly 2,300 clones, over 55% seen once; the top ten hold 45%. Time point of the sample: cycle 4 day 1 (C4D1), after less than 7 weeks of nivolumab. No patient escaped relapse after autologous stem cell transplantation, and brentuximab vedotin exposure varied. Magnetic negative selection was used to purify CD8+ T cells from thawed PBMCs. The study recorded best responses of complete response, partial response or progressive disease. The material sequenced was CD8+ T cells from blood, taken before the fourth cycle of nivolumab. The TCR sequence derives from a human donor with classical Hodgkin lymphoma. The chain recombines TRBV5-6 with TRBJ2-1; 10 nucleotides match TRBD1. The CDR3 nucleotides read TGTGCCAGCAGCTTGGGGGACAGGGGAAGAAATGAGCAGTTCTTC. Translated: CASSLGDRGRNEQFF.